A single T cell receptor (beta chain) is shown here with its context. These data are taken from a study of cytomegalovirus exposure and HLA in healthy donors. Trimming removed 0 bases from V and 6 bases from J, with 9 bases in between. The CDR3 consists of 14 residues. Germline CDR1 reads SGHTA; CDR2 reads FQGNSA. Primers included in the PCR were 60 Vbeta and 13 Jbeta primers. TCRdb's table, derived via immunoSEQ multiplex PCR, lists solely in-frame clones and lacks some. Among 150,000 or so clones, 80% were seen once, and the ten largest hold 13% to 15%. Sequencing input: PBMCs. The receptor was isolated from a middle-aged woman in good health and CMV-seronegative. The chain has TRBV7-2 and TRBJ2-1; possible D gene TRBD2, 6 bases. CDR3 nucleotides: TGTGCCAGCAGCTTAGCACGGGACTCCAATGAGCAGTTCTTC. Its translation is CASSLARDSNEQFF.